The rows below give T cell receptor beta chains drawn from one sample of a study of cytomegalovirus exposure and HLA in healthy donors. Sequencing was performed with immunoSEQ multiplex PCR; in TCRdb, only in-frame clones are kept and a portion is missing. The data contain about 160,000 clones, almost 80% of them seen just once; the ten biggest clones take up around 1.3%. The sequenced sample was PBMCs. Receptor source: a woman in her forties or fifties in good health and CMV-seronegative. Both conserved end residues are part of each CDR3. Fields, in order: J gene, clone size, D gene, V gene, CDR3 DNA, CDR3 protein. A D gene is named only where the DNA matches it firmly. Clone size is not always given. Where it is, it says once, few, many or a class for expanded clones.

J: TRBJ2-1; size: -; D: TRBD1; V: TRBV7-9; DNA: TGTGCCAGCAGCCCAAAAGGGGGGGACAGGGGATACAATGAGCAGTTCTTC; CDR3: CASSPKGGDRGYNEQFF
J: TRBJ2-7; size: -; D: -; V: TRBV6-5; DNA: TGTGCCAGCAGTTACAGGCAGGGCGGTCGCGAGCAGTACTTC; CDR3: CASSYRQGGREQYF
J: TRBJ2-3; size: -; D: TRBD1; V: TRBV7-2; DNA: TGTGCCAGCAGCTGGAACAGGGGGACAGATACGCAGTATTTT; CDR3: CASSWNRGTDTQYF
J: TRBJ1-6; size: -; D: -; V: TRBV6-5; DNA: TGTGCCAGCAGTTACGCGGGGCGTGCGGATTCACCCCTCCACTTT; CDR3: CASSYAGRADSPLHF
J: TRBJ2-5; size: -; D: TRBD1; V: TRBV5-1; DNA: TGCGCCAGCAGCATAGGGACAGGGGCGATTGAGACCCAGTACTTC; CDR3: CASSIGTGAIETQYF
J: TRBJ2-7; size: few; D: -; V: TRBV4-3; DNA: TGCGCCAGCAGCCAAGATTGGAGGGGAAACTACGAGCAGTACTTC; CDR3: CASSQDWRGNYEQYF
J: TRBJ2-4; size: -; D: -; V: TRBV19; DNA: TGTGCCAGTAGTATATGGCAGGGTGAAAACATTCAGTACTTC; CDR3: CASSIWQGENIQYF
J: TRBJ1-1; size: -; D: -; V: TRBV19; DNA: TGTGCCAGTAGTATCCTCTTCATCAGGGGAACTGAAGCTTTCTTT; CDR3: CASSILFIRGTEAFF
J: TRBJ2-1; size: once; D: TRBD2; V: TRBV9; DNA: TGTGCCAGCTCGGGACTAGCAGTGGGTAATGAGCAGTTCTTC; CDR3: CASSGLAVGNEQFF
J: TRBJ2-6; size: -; D: TRBD1; V: TRBV6-1; DNA: TGTGCCAGCAGTGAAGTCCCCGGGACAGGGACTTCCGGGGCCAACGTCCTGACTTTC; CDR3: CASSEVPGTGTSGANVLTF
J: TRBJ1-5; size: -; D: TRBD1; V: TRBV5-5; DNA: TGTGCCAGCAGCCCGGGACAGGGGACCTTATCCTACGAGCCCCAGCATTTT; CDR3: CASSPGQGTLSYEPQHF
J: TRBJ2-7; size: -; D: TRBD1; V: TRBV4-3; DNA: TGCGCCAGCAGCCAAGGCCCTCCAGACAGGGGAATCTCCTACGAGCAGTACTTC; CDR3: CASSQGPPDRGISYEQYF
J: TRBJ1-1; size: -; D: TRBD1; V: TRBV7-8; DNA: TGTGCCAGCAGCCTTATAGGGACAGGAGATTACACTGAAGCTTTCTTT; CDR3: CASSLIGTGDYTEAFF
J: TRBJ1-1; size: -; D: TRBD1; V: TRBV28; DNA: TGTGCCAGCAGTCCTCCGGACAGGAAGAGCACTGAAGCTTTCTTT; CDR3: CASSPPDRKSTEAFF
J: TRBJ2-2; size: -; D: -; V: TRBV10-3; DNA: TGTGCCATCAGTGAATTAGCGGCGAACACCGGGGAGCTGTTTTTT; CDR3: CAISELAANTGELFF
J: TRBJ2-1; size: -; D: TRBD1; V: TRBV11-2; DNA: TGTGCCAGCAGCGGCCGGGACAGGGGTAAGAATGAGCAGTTCTTC; CDR3: CASSGRDRGKNEQFF
J: TRBJ1-4; size: -; D: -; V: TRBV27; DNA: TGTGCCAGCAGTCCCAGTTTCAGGGAGGGGCCTGAAAAACTGTTTTTT; CDR3: CASSPSFREGPEKLFF
J: TRBJ2-7; size: -; D: -; V: TRBV14; DNA: TGTGCCAGCAGCCAAGAAGGGGGTATTGTTTCCTACGAGCAGTACTTC; CDR3: CASSQEGGIVSYEQYF
J: TRBJ2-7; size: once; D: TRBD2; V: TRBV7-3; DNA: TGTGCCAGCAGCTTAGCCGGGACTAGCGGCTACGAGCAGTACTTC; CDR3: CASSLAGTSGYEQYF
J: TRBJ2-5; size: few; D: TRBD1; V: TRBV4-2; DNA: TGTGCCAGCAGCCCGCTGGGACAGGTTAACGAGACCCAGTACTTC; CDR3: CASSPLGQVNETQYF
J: TRBJ2-4; size: -; D: TRBD1; V: TRBV5-8; DNA: TGTGCCAGCAGCTCCCAACCGGGACAGGCCAAAAACATTCAGTACTTC; CDR3: CASSSQPGQAKNIQYF
J: TRBJ1-2; size: -; D: TRBD1; V: TRBV7-3; DNA: TGTGCCAGCAGCTTAACCCGGGGACAGAAGAACTATGGCTACACCTTC; CDR3: CASSLTRGQKNYGYTF
J: TRBJ2-3; size: -; D: -; V: TRBV30; DNA: TGTGCCTGGAGTGGCGGGCATAAGACCACAGATACGCAGTATTTT; CDR3: CAWSGGHKTTDTQYF
J: TRBJ2-6; size: -; D: -; V: TRBV28; DNA: TGTGCCAGCAGTTTCGACGGGGGTAGAATCTCTGGGGCCAACGTCCTGACTTTC; CDR3: CASSFDGGRISGANVLTF
J: TRBJ2-1; size: -; D: -; V: TRBV28; DNA: TGTGCCAGCAGGCTCCAGGGTAGTGAGCAGTTCTTC; CDR3: CASRLQGSEQFF
J: TRBJ2-5; size: -; D: TRBD1; V: TRBV29-1; DNA: TGCAGCGGTAAGACAGGGGGCACAGAGACCCAGTACTTC; CDR3: CSGKTGGTETQYF
J: TRBJ1-6; size: -; D: -; V: TRBV25-1; DNA: TGTGCCAGCAGTGAATACCCGGGGTATTCACCCCTCCACTTT; CDR3: CASSEYPGYSPLHF
J: TRBJ2-4; size: -; D: -; V: TRBV29-1; DNA: TGCAGCGGCCTCGTGGGGAGCTCGGCCTTAGCCAAAAACATTCAGTACTTC; CDR3: CSGLVGSSALAKNIQYF
J: TRBJ2-3; size: few; D: TRBD1; V: TRBV6-1; DNA: TGTGCCAGCAGCTCGGGACAGGGTAGAGATACGCAGTATTTT; CDR3: CASSSGQGRDTQYF
J: TRBJ2-3; size: -; D: -; V: TRBV5-1; DNA: TGCGCCAGCAGCGTAGGTAGCGGAAGCACAGATACGCAGTATTTT; CDR3: CASSVGSGSTDTQYF
J: TRBJ2-6; size: -; D: TRBD1; V: TRBV18; DNA: TGTGCCAGCTCACCATCGACAGGGTCTGGGGCCAACGTCCTGACTTTC; CDR3: CASSPSTGSGANVLTF
J: TRBJ2-1; size: -; D: -; V: TRBV28; DNA: TGTGCCAGCAGTTTAATCTCCGGCAATGAGCAGTTCTTC; CDR3: CASSLISGNEQFF